A single sample is the source of the 18 T cell receptor beta chains below, sequenced in a study of tumor and adjacent non-tumor tissue in lung cancer. Three rounds of nested PCR, following a modified ARM-PCR protocol, produced the TCRbeta library. MiXCR, run by TCRdb on the multiplex PCR reads, gives a single entry per CDR3 protein. The repertoire holds 70,000 to 90,000 distinct CDR3 sequences, with more than 80% as singletons. The template was RNA from unsorted bulk tissue. More than 3 cm separated this lung sample from the edge of the tumor. The specimen sequenced was distant non-tumor lung tissue. The source is a man aged 55 to 70 with non-small cell lung cancer.

The rearrangement uses TRBV4-2 and TRBJ1-1; D gene unclear. Trimming pared 5 bases from V and 9 bases from J, leaving 19 bases between. Germline V gene lookup returns CDR1 LGHNA and CDR2 YNFKEQ. The CDR3 runs to 14 residues. The CDR3 DNA reads as TGTGCCAGCAGCAAGGGATGGGAAACAACTAAAGCTTTCTTT. Protein: CASSKGWETTKAFF.

A word on this clonotype: The junction and the germline gene differ at one end; a read error may be behind it. The rearrangement uses TRBV11-3 and TRBJ1-1; no clear D. Germline assignment: CDR1 SGHNT and CDR2 YENEEA. The CDR3 totals 18 residues. The CDR3 sequence is CASSLTPNLYGRNIEVFF. The CDR3 region has the DNA TGTGCCAGCAGCTTAACGCCGAATCTGTATGGTCGCAACATTGAAGTTTTCTTT. Full variable domain (rest looked up from reference TRBV11-3 and TRBJ1-1): EAGVVQSPRYKIIEKKQPVAFWCNPISGHNTLYWYLQNLGQGPELLIRYENEEAVDDSQLPKDRFSAERLKGVDSTLKIQPAELGDSAVYLCASSLTPNLYGRNIEVFFGQGTRLTVV.

A word on this clonotype: A read error may account for a junction end that differs from germline. This chain links TRBV12-3 or TRBV12-4 with TRBJ2-2, with D possibly being TRBD1 (6 bases). The CDR3 consists of 14 residues. The CDR3 here is CASIPTGITGEQFF. The CDR3 DNA reads TGTGCCAGTATCCCTACAGGGATAACCGGGGAGCAGTTTTTT.

Comments on this clonotype: One base away lies a much larger clone, so this may be a sequencing read error. The CDR3 loop reads CATLTQGWTETFF. CDR3 coding DNA: TGTGCCACACTCACACAGGGATGGACTGAAACTTTCTTT. The chain carries TRBV28 and TRBJ1-1; tentative D call: TRBD1 (6 bases). The CDR3 extends over 13 amino acids. Looked up from germline, CDR1 is MDHEN and CDR2 is SYDVKM.

A note on this clonotype: A read error may produce the germline difference seen at one junction end. The CDR3 here is CASTSTMGWPKETQYF. Here the CDR3 DNA reads TGTGCCAGCACCTCCACAATGGGGTGGCCAAAGGAGACTCAGTACTTC. The rearrangement uses TRBV11-2 and TRBJ2-5; D gene uncertain. Germline CDR1 and CDR2: SGHAT and FQNNGV. This CDR3 is 16 amino acids long.

To note about this clonotype: Its ends do not fully match the called genes, so a read error is possible. This sequence joins TRBV20-1 and TRBJ1-2; tentatively, D is TRBD1 (5 bases). The length of the CDR3 is 12 residues. Per the germline V gene, CDR1 is DFQATT and CDR2 is SNEGSKA (reference sequence). The CDR3 protein is CSGSRDSYGYIF. CDR3 DNA sequence: TGCAGTGGTAGCAGGGATTCCTATGGCTACATCTTC.

In regard to this clonotype: Germline and junction disagree at one end, which may indicate a read error. The chain is built from TRBV6-5 and TRBJ1-5; possible D gene TRBD1, 6 bases. The CDR3 sequence is 15 residues long. Germline-derived CDR1 and CDR2 are MNHEY and SVGAGI. Written as DNA, the CDR3 is TGTGCCAGTAGTTACCTACAGGGAAGCAATCAGGCCCATCATTTT. Amino acids: CASSYLQGSNQAHHF.

This clonotype was counted a few times. The rearrangement links TRBV30 to TRBJ1-2, with no clear D. Germline V CDR1 and CDR2: GTSNPN, SVGIG (reference sequence). Deletions cut 2 bases from V and 6 bases from J, with 7 bases between. This CDR3 is 11 amino acids long. In nucleotides, the CDR3 is TGTGCCTGGAGTCTGGGGAATGGCTACACCTTC. Encoded protein: CAWSLGNGYTF.

By frequency in the sample, this clonotype is large. V is TRBV5-4 and J is TRBJ1-1; 7 nucleotides align to TRBD1. This CDR3 comprises 17 residues. The germline V gene has CDR1 SGHNT and CDR2 YYREEE (reference sequence). Trimming cost V 4 bases and J 3 bases; bases outside gene matches: 15. The CDR3 DNA is TGTGCCAGCAGCGCCGGTCGACAGGGACGAGGCGACACTGAAGCTTTCTTT. Amino acid sequence: CASSAGRQGRGDTEAFF.

Details on this clonotype: A read error may produce the germline difference seen at one junction end. V and J are TRBV13 and TRBJ2-2; D may be TRBD1 (6 bases). The CDR3 totals 15 residues. The germline gives CDR1 PRHDT, CDR2 FYEKMQ (reference sequence). CDR3 nucleotide sequence: TGTGCCAGCAGCTTAGCTGGGGGCGCAGTCGGGAAGCTGTTTTTT. Protein: CASSLAGGAVGKLFF.

This clonotype has a handful of counts. A much larger clonotype is one base distant, so this may be a read error. The final CDR3 position lacks the conserved phenylalanine or tryptophan, pointing to a likely read error. The V call is TRBV6-5, the J call TRBJ2-1; D possibly matches TRBD1 or TRBD2 (5 bases each). The CDR3 is 15 amino acids. CDR1 is MNHEY, CDR2 SVGAGI, per germline. V was cut by 0 bases and J by 7 bases, with 13 bases left in between. The CDR3 sequence is CASSYSGGVGNEQFL. DNA for the CDR3: TGTGCCAGCAGTTACTCTGGGGGAGTGGGTAATGAGCAGTTCCTC.

Details on this clonotype: At one boundary the junction diverges from the germline segment, which might be a read error. This chain connects TRBV20-1 to TRBJ2-3; possible D gene TRBD1, 5 bases. This CDR3 contains 15 residues. CDR1 and CDR2 from the germline V gene are DFQATT and SNEGSKA (reference sequence). The CDR3 loop reads CSASVEKRGPDAQYF. For the CDR3, the DNA is TGCAGTGCTAGTGTGGAAAAAAGGGGTCCAGATGCGCAGTATTTT.

As regards this clonotype: Compared with germline, one end of the junction differs, possibly owing to a read error. CDR3 in DNA: TGCAGTGCTAGGGGGACTGGCGGGGGAAACACCGGGGAACTGTTTTTT. Its protein is CSARGTGGGNTGELFF. V and J are TRBV20-1 and TRBJ2-2, with 7 bases that match TRBD2. The CDR3 has 16 amino acids. Germline V lookup: CDR1 DFQATT, CDR2 SNEGSKA (reference sequence).

This clonotype came up once. The chain links TRBV4-1 to TRBJ1-4; D unresolved. The ends were cut back, 7 bases at V and 4 bases at J, with 16 bases in the middle. CDR3 length: 15 amino acids. CDR1 is MGHRA and CDR2 is YSYEKL in the germline V gene. CDR3 residues: CASIHSNTGNEKLFF. The CDR3 DNA reads as TGCGCCAGCATCCACAGCAACACCGGTAATGAAAAACTGTTTTTT.

Notes on this clonotype: At one of its ends the junction is not consistent with the germline gene, which may arise from a read error. In DNA, the CDR3 is TGTGTCAGCAGCCGGCCAGCCGGGGAGCTGTTATTT. This encodes CVSSRPAGELLF. This chain joins TRBV13 and TRBJ2-2; a weak D match, TRBD2 (5 bases). Germline values: CDR1 PRHDT, CDR2 FYEKMQ (reference sequence). The CDR3 contains 12 residues.

This clonotype was observed a single time. A much larger clonotype is one base distant, so this may be a read error. The J gene is TRBJ2-5, the V gene TRBV12-3 or TRBV12-4; D uncertain. CDR3 length: 13 amino acids. CDR3 sequence reads: CAGSLSPQETQYF. Here the CDR3 DNA reads TGTGCCGGCAGTTTATCGCCCCAAGAGACCCAGTACTTC.

As regards this clonotype: One end of the junction varies from germline; a read error may be responsible. V usage is TRBV5-1 and J usage is TRBJ1-5; D gene unclear. This CDR3 has 15 residues. Germline V gene sequence: CDR1 SGHRS, CDR2 YFSETQ. The CDR3 DNA reads TGCGCGAGCATCTTGGATCCGGTGTCCAATCAGCCCCAGCATTTT. As protein: CASILDPVSNQPQHF. The full variable domain, completed using reference TRBV5-1 and TRBJ1-5, is KAGVTQTPRYLIKTRGQQVTLSCSPISGHRSVSWYQQTPGQGLQFLFEYFSETQRNKGNFPGRFSGRQFSNSRSEMNVSTLELGDSALYLCASILDPVSNQPQHFGDGTRLSIL.

The chain has TRBV29-1 and TRBJ2-5, with 8 bases matching TRBD1. Germline assignment: CDR1 SQVTM and CDR2 ANQGSEA. The CDR3 contains 13 residues. V lost 8 bases, J lost 5 bases, and 10 bases stayed unmatched. The DNA of the CDR3 is TGCAGCATGCAGGGGGCCGATGGGGAGACCCAGTACTTC. This translates into CSMQGADGETQYF. Together with reference TRBV29-1 and TRBJ2-5, the CDR3 gives the full variable domain: SAVISQKPSRDICQRGTSLTIQCQVDSQVTMMFWYRQQPGQSLTLIATANQGSEATYESGFVIDKFPISRPNLTFSTLTVSNMSPEDSSIYLCSMQGADGETQYFGPGTRLLVL.